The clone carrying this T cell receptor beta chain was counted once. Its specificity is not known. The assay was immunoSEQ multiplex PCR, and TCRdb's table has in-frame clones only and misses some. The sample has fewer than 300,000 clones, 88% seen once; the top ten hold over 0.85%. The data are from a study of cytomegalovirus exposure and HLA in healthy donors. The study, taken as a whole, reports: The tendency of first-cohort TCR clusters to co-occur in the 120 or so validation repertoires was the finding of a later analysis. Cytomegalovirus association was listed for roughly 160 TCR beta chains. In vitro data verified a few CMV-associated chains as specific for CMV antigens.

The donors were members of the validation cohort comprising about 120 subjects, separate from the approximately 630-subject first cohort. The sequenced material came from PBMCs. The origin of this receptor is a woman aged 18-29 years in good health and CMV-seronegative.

The DNA for the CDR3 is TGCAGCGTTCTTACTAGCGGGAGAACCCAAGAGACCCAGTACTTC. As protein: CSVLTSGRTQETQYF. The chain is built from TRBV29-1 and TRBJ2-5; 11 nucleotides agree with TRBD2. With 5 bases clipped from V and 1 base from J, the junction kept 6 bases outside the gene matches. The CDR3 is made up of 15 amino acids. CDR1 SQVTM and CDR2 ANQGSEA come from the germline V gene.